A selection of T cell receptor beta chains follows, all from one sample in a study of blood T cells in healthy people across ages. TCRdb processed the 5' RACE reads anew with MiXCR; each CDR3 protein has one entry. The sample has under 2 million distinct CDR3 sequences, roughly 30% seen once; the top ten hold about 11%. The source material was blood. Receptor source: a woman in her 30s in good health. The CDR3 runs from the conserved cysteine through the conserved F or W. The order of the fields is J gene, D gene, clone size, V gene, CDR3 DNA, CDR3 protein. A D gene is named only where the DNA matches it firmly. Only some rows state a clone size, as once, few, many or a class for expanded clones.

J gene: TRBJ2-1
D gene: TRBD2
clone size: few
V gene: TRBV9
CDR3 DNA: TGTGCCAGCAGCGTAGAGGGTGGGAGGGTCTTTTACAATGAGCAGTTCTTC
CDR3 protein: CASSVEGGRVFYNEQFF

J gene: TRBJ2-7
D gene: TRBD1
clone size: few
V gene: TRBV6-6
CDR3 DNA: TGTGCCAGCACCGCACAGGGGGCGGCCTACGAGCAGTACTTC
CDR3 protein: CASTAQGAAYEQYF

J gene: TRBJ2-7
D gene: -
clone size: once
V gene: TRBV3-1
CDR3 DNA: TGTGCCGGCAGCCAAGGAGACAGGCTCTACGAGCAGTACTTC
CDR3 protein: CAGSQGDRLYEQYF

J gene: TRBJ1-2
D gene: -
clone size: few
V gene: TRBV6-5
CDR3 DNA: TGTGCCAGCAGTTACGGGGGCGCGGTTGGCTACACCTTC
CDR3 protein: CASSYGGAVGYTF

J gene: TRBJ2-1
D gene: -
clone size: few
V gene: TRBV7-8
CDR3 DNA: TGTGCCAGCAGCTCCCCATCGGGGCGCAATGAGCAGTTCTTC
CDR3 protein: CASSSPSGRNEQFF

J gene: TRBJ2-7
D gene: TRBD2
clone size: -
V gene: TRBV6-5
CDR3 DNA: TGTGCCAGCAGACCTCCCAGGGATAGCGGGGATTTGGCCCAGTACTTC
CDR3 protein: CASRPPRDSGDLAQYF

J gene: TRBJ1-2
D gene: -
clone size: -
V gene: TRBV20-1
CDR3 DNA: TGCAGTGCTAGAGACCCGACTACCGCGTGGGGCTACACCTTC
CDR3 protein: CSARDPTTAWGYTF

J gene: TRBJ2-7
D gene: -
clone size: -
V gene: TRBV5-5
CDR3 DNA: TGTGCCAGCAGCTTTCTAGAGGGGACAACCTACGAGCAGTACTTC
CDR3 protein: CASSFLEGTTYEQYF

J gene: TRBJ2-7
D gene: TRBD1
clone size: -
V gene: TRBV27
CDR3 DNA: TGTGCCAGCAGGAGGGACAGGGGTACCAACTTCTACGAGCAGTACTTC
CDR3 protein: CASRRDRGTNFYEQYF

J gene: TRBJ2-3
D gene: -
clone size: -
V gene: TRBV10-1
CDR3 DNA: TGCGCCAGCAGTGAGTCGGGTCAGAGCACAGATACGCAGTATTTT
CDR3 protein: CASSESGQSTDTQYF

J gene: TRBJ2-7
D gene: TRBD2
clone size: few
V gene: TRBV14
CDR3 DNA: TGTGCCAGCAGCCAAATTTATTTTCGACTAGCCAGTCCCTACGAGCAGTACTTC
CDR3 protein: CASSQIYFRLASPYEQYF

J gene: TRBJ2-1
D gene: TRBD2
clone size: -
V gene: TRBV6-5
CDR3 DNA: TGTGCCAGCAGTTGCTCGGTTGCGGGACTACCTTTTGCCCACTCCTACAATGAGCAGTTCTTC
CDR3 protein: CASSCSVAGLPFAHSYNEQFF

J gene: TRBJ2-7
D gene: -
clone size: -
V gene: TRBV6-2/TRBV6-3
CDR3 DNA: TGTGCCAGCAGTTACGACAGACACTTTAGCTACGAGCAGTACTTC
CDR3 protein: CASSYDRHFSYEQYF

J gene: TRBJ2-7
D gene: -
clone size: -
V gene: TRBV3-1
CDR3 DNA: TGTGCCAGCAGCCTAAGGGGGACGGATGAGCAGTACTTC
CDR3 protein: CASSLRGTDEQYF

J gene: TRBJ1-2
D gene: TRBD1
clone size: once
V gene: TRBV7-9
CDR3 DNA: TGTGCCAGCAGCTTAGCGGACAGGAGAGGTGGCTACACCTTC
CDR3 protein: CASSLADRRGGYTF

J gene: TRBJ2-7
D gene: TRBD2
clone size: -
V gene: TRBV15
CDR3 DNA: TGTGCCACCAGCATCCCTAGCGGGAGGTCGGTACGCGAGCAGTACTTC
CDR3 protein: CATSIPSGRSVREQYF

J gene: TRBJ1-2
D gene: -
clone size: few
V gene: TRBV18
CDR3 DNA: TGTGCCAGCTCACCACGGGGGACCGGGAACTATGGCTACACCTTC
CDR3 protein: CASSPRGTGNYGYTF

J gene: TRBJ2-1
D gene: -
clone size: few
V gene: TRBV7-9
CDR3 DNA: TGTGCCAGCAGCAGGGTTGATGAGCAGTTCTTC
CDR3 protein: CASSRVDEQFF

J gene: TRBJ1-2
D gene: -
clone size: -
V gene: TRBV20-1
CDR3 DNA: TGCAGTGCTAGAGGGGGACGGACGAACTATGGCTACACCTTC
CDR3 protein: CSARGGRTNYGYTF

J gene: TRBJ1-4
D gene: -
clone size: few
V gene: TRBV20-1
CDR3 DNA: TGCAGTGCTGTCGGGGGGACTAATGAAAAACTGTTTTTT
CDR3 protein: CSAVGGTNEKLFF

J gene: TRBJ1-6
D gene: -
clone size: once
V gene: TRBV20-1
CDR3 DNA: TGCAGTGCGAGCCCTGCGGGGGCGGATAATTCACCCCTCCACTTT
CDR3 protein: CSASPAGADNSPLHF

J gene: TRBJ1-1
D gene: -
clone size: -
V gene: TRBV4-2
CDR3 DNA: TGTGCCAGCAGCCAACTTACCACCGGGGTCCGCGGATCTGAAGCTTTCTTT
CDR3 protein: CASSQLTTGVRGSEAFF

J gene: TRBJ2-5
D gene: -
clone size: many
V gene: TRBV13
CDR3 DNA: TGTGCCAGCAGCTTAGGAGAAAATCAAGAGACCCAGTACTTC
CDR3 protein: CASSLGENQETQYF

J gene: TRBJ2-1
D gene: TRBD2
clone size: -
V gene: TRBV5-1
CDR3 DNA: TGCGCCAGCAGCTCTAGCGGCGGGTCCCTCTCGGGTGAGCAGTTCTTC
CDR3 protein: CASSSSGGSLSGEQFF

J gene: TRBJ2-3
D gene: -
clone size: -
V gene: TRBV7-2
CDR3 DNA: TGTGCCAGCAGCTCCCCCAGCCAGGCACAGATTACGCAGTATTTT
CDR3 protein: CASSSPSQAQITQYF

J gene: TRBJ2-1
D gene: -
clone size: few
V gene: TRBV20-1
CDR3 DNA: TGCAGTGAGAAGTCCTTTTACAATGAGCAGTTCTTC
CDR3 protein: CSEKSFYNEQFF

J gene: TRBJ1-5
D gene: TRBD1
clone size: once
V gene: TRBV12-3/TRBV12-4
CDR3 DNA: TGTGCCAGCAGCCACGGACAGGTTAACAATCAGCCCCAGCATTTT
CDR3 protein: CASSHGQVNNQPQHF

J gene: TRBJ1-2
D gene: TRBD1
clone size: few
V gene: TRBV12-3/TRBV12-4
CDR3 DNA: TGTGCCAGCAGTTCAGCTCCGGACAGGATATCCCATGGCTACACCTTC
CDR3 protein: CASSSAPDRISHGYTF

J gene: TRBJ1-2
D gene: TRBD1
clone size: -
V gene: TRBV15
CDR3 DNA: TGTGCCACCAGCAGAGATTTCGGGACAGACTTTTATGGCTACACCTTC
CDR3 protein: CATSRDFGTDFYGYTF

J gene: TRBJ2-7
D gene: -
clone size: few
V gene: TRBV28
CDR3 DNA: TGTGCCAGCAGTTTACGTACAGGATCCCCCTACGAGCAGTACTTC
CDR3 protein: CASSLRTGSPYEQYF

J gene: TRBJ2-5
D gene: TRBD2
clone size: many
V gene: TRBV29-1
CDR3 DNA: TGCAGCACTCCCGGGACTAGCGGGAGAGAGACCCAGTACTTC
CDR3 protein: CSTPGTSGRETQYF

J gene: TRBJ2-3
D gene: TRBD2
clone size: many
V gene: TRBV7-8
CDR3 DNA: TGTGCCAGCAGCCTGGGACTAGCGGGGGAAAGAACAGATACGCAGTATTTT
CDR3 protein: CASSLGLAGERTDTQYF

J gene: TRBJ2-5
D gene: TRBD1
clone size: few
V gene: TRBV4-1
CDR3 DNA: TGCGCCAGCAGCCACCCGGTCGGGACAGGGACCGAAGAGACCCAGTACTTC
CDR3 protein: CASSHPVGTGTEETQYF

J gene: TRBJ2-1
D gene: -
clone size: -
V gene: TRBV27
CDR3 DNA: TGTGCCAGCAGCACGGGAAACGGGCCACCCTACAATGGGCAGTTCTTC
CDR3 protein: CASSTGNGPPYNGQFF

J gene: TRBJ2-3
D gene: -
clone size: -
V gene: TRBV7-3
CDR3 DNA: TGTGCCAGCAGCTTATTGGGGGGCAGAGATACGCAGTATTTT
CDR3 protein: CASSLLGGRDTQYF

J gene: TRBJ2-2
D gene: TRBD1
clone size: -
V gene: TRBV29-1
CDR3 DNA: TGCAGCGTTGAGGGACAGGGCCAATTCGGGGAGCTGTTTTTT
CDR3 protein: CSVEGQGQFGELFF

J gene: TRBJ2-5
D gene: -
clone size: few
V gene: TRBV30
CDR3 DNA: TGTGCCTGGAGTGCGGACTCATGGGGAGTAGAGACCCAGTACTTC
CDR3 protein: CAWSADSWGVETQYF

J gene: TRBJ2-1
D gene: -
clone size: -
V gene: TRBV2
CDR3 DNA: TGTGCCAGCCTCGAGTCCCCGGGGTACTACAATGAGCAGTTCTTC
CDR3 protein: CASLESPGYYNEQFF

J gene: TRBJ2-7
D gene: -
clone size: -
V gene: TRBV9
CDR3 DNA: TGTGCCAGCAGCATCTCAGGGAAAGGATACGAGCAGTACTTC
CDR3 protein: CASSISGKGYEQYF

J gene: TRBJ1-2
D gene: -
clone size: -
V gene: TRBV28
CDR3 DNA: TGTGCCAGCAGGACCTCCCTCGGTGCGGGGAATTCTGGAAACTATGGCTACACCTTC
CDR3 protein: CASRTSLGAGNSGNYGYTF

J gene: TRBJ1-2
D gene: -
clone size: -
V gene: TRBV6-6
CDR3 DNA: TGTGCCAGCGGTAACCTTGGGGGTGGCTATGGCTACACCTTC
CDR3 protein: CASGNLGGGYGYTF

J gene: TRBJ1-2
D gene: -
clone size: few
V gene: TRBV30
CDR3 DNA: TGTGCCTGGATAAGTGGGCACGGGGACTATGGCTACACCTTC
CDR3 protein: CAWISGHGDYGYTF

J gene: TRBJ1-2
D gene: -
clone size: many
V gene: TRBV9
CDR3 DNA: TGTGCCAGCAGCGACGCACACCCTGGGGTCGGGCGTGGCTACACCTTC
CDR3 protein: CASSDAHPGVGRGYTF

J gene: TRBJ2-1
D gene: TRBD1
clone size: few
V gene: TRBV7-2
CDR3 DNA: TGTGCCAGCAGCTCCTACAGGGGGCGAAACTACAATGAGCAGTTCTTC
CDR3 protein: CASSSYRGRNYNEQFF

J gene: TRBJ1-1
D gene: -
clone size: few
V gene: TRBV7-2
CDR3 DNA: TGTGCCAGCAGCGAAACTATCCTGAACACTGAAGCTTTCTTT
CDR3 protein: CASSETILNTEAFF

J gene: TRBJ2-7
D gene: TRBD1
clone size: -
V gene: TRBV5-1
CDR3 DNA: TGCGCCAGCAGCGGGATAGGAGGGACAGGGAACGAGCAGTACTTC
CDR3 protein: CASSGIGGTGNEQYF

J gene: TRBJ2-2
D gene: TRBD1
clone size: -
V gene: TRBV9
CDR3 DNA: TGTGCCAGCAGCAAACAGGGGTCTGCCGCCGGGGAGCTGTTTTTT
CDR3 protein: CASSKQGSAAGELFF

J gene: TRBJ2-5
D gene: -
clone size: few
V gene: TRBV7-2
CDR3 DNA: TGTGCCAGCAGCCGAAACAGGCAGGCGGAGACCCAGTACTTC
CDR3 protein: CASSRNRQAETQYF

J gene: TRBJ2-1
D gene: -
clone size: -
V gene: TRBV12-5
CDR3 DNA: TGTGCTAGTGGTTTGGCCCCAGGGTTGGGCTCCTACAATGAGCAGTTCTTC
CDR3 protein: CASGLAPGLGSYNEQFF

J gene: TRBJ2-1
D gene: -
clone size: -
V gene: TRBV11-3
CDR3 DNA: TGTGCCAGCAGCCAGTCGTGGGGACGTCGGGATGAGCAGTTCTTC
CDR3 protein: CASSQSWGRRDEQFF

J gene: TRBJ1-2
D gene: -
clone size: -
V gene: TRBV10-2
CDR3 DNA: TGCGCCAGCAATACAGGGACTTATGGCTACACCTTC
CDR3 protein: CASNTGTYGYTF

J gene: TRBJ2-5
D gene: -
clone size: -
V gene: TRBV12-3/TRBV12-4
CDR3 DNA: TGTGCCAGCAGGTTGCGCGTAAGAGAGACCCAGTACTTC
CDR3 protein: CASRLRVRETQYF

J gene: TRBJ2-3
D gene: -
clone size: -
V gene: TRBV6-2/TRBV6-3
CDR3 DNA: TGTGCCAGCAGTCCTTTAGGGAATACGCAGTATTTT
CDR3 protein: CASSPLGNTQYF

J gene: TRBJ2-7
D gene: -
clone size: few
V gene: TRBV20-1
CDR3 DNA: TGCAGTGCTTTTGGGGGACACCTTTTCTACGAGCAGTACTTC
CDR3 protein: CSAFGGHLFYEQYF

J gene: TRBJ1-1
D gene: -
clone size: -
V gene: TRBV6-6
CDR3 DNA: TGTGCCAGCAGTTACTCGAGGGAAATGAACACTGAAGCTTTCTTT
CDR3 protein: CASSYSREMNTEAFF

J gene: TRBJ2-3
D gene: -
clone size: -
V gene: TRBV10-3
CDR3 DNA: TGTGCCATAAGGACAGATAGAGCAGATACGCAGTATTTT
CDR3 protein: CAIRTDRADTQYF

J gene: TRBJ2-2
D gene: -
clone size: -
V gene: TRBV10-3
CDR3 DNA: TGTGCCATCACCCGAGGCCAGGGCACCGGGGAGCTGTTTTTT
CDR3 protein: CAITRGQGTGELFF

J gene: TRBJ1-5
D gene: -
clone size: -
V gene: TRBV20-1
CDR3 DNA: TGCAGTGCTATTGTGAGTGGTCAGGGGAATCAGCCCCAGCATTTT
CDR3 protein: CSAIVSGQGNQPQHF

J gene: TRBJ1-1
D gene: -
clone size: -
V gene: TRBV14
CDR3 DNA: TGTGCCAGCAGCCAAGTTAAGGGAATCACTGAAGCTTTCTTT
CDR3 protein: CASSQVKGITEAFF